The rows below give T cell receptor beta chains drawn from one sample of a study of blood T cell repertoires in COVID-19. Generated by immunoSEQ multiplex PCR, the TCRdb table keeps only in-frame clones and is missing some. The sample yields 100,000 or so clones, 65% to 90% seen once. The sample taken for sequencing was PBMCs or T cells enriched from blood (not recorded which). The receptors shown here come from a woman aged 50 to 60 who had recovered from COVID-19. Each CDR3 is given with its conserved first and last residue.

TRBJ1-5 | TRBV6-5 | CASTRQGGNQPQHF
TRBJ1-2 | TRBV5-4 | CASSFDRGNYGYTF
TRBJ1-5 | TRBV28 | CASSRPGVDGNQPQHF
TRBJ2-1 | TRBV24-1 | CATSDPPTGRNEQFF
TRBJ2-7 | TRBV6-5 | CASRPGLAGSYEQYF
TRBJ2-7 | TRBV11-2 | CASSPGFGYEQYF
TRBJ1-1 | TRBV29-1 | CSVGTTGGRTEAFF
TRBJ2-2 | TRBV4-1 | CASSQDPSFPGELFF
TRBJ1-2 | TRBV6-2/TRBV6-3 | CASSYLNRDRDGYTF
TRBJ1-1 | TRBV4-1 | CASSQELQGRYTEAFF
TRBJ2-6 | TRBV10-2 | CASSGQGLNSGANVLTF
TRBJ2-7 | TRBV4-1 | CASSQDRAGILARSGEQYF
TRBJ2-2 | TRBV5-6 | CASSSGTGRRTGELFF
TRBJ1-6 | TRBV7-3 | CASSLEGQANSPLHF
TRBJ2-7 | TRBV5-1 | CASSLKGQGGYEQYF
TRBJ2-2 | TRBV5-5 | CASSLFLGELFF
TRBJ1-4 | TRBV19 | CASSTRGTGVEKLFF
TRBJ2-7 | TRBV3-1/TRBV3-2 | CASSQIAGAYEQYF
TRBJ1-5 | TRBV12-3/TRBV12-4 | CASSRTNQPQHF
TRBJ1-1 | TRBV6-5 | CASSRQVVEAFF
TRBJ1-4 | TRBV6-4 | CASVDQDSRLNEKLFF
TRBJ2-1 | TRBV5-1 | CASSLGTSGNNEQFF
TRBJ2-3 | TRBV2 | CASSASGRADTQYF
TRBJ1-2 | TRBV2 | CASSRHKQGADGYTF
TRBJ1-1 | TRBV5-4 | CASSLSGDGTEAFF
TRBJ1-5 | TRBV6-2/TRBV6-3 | CASTPHVDRGNQPQHF
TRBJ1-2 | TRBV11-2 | CASSMGQNYGYTF
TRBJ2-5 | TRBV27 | CASSRAPLAGGRETQYF
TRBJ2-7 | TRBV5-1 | CASSLVAGFYEQYF